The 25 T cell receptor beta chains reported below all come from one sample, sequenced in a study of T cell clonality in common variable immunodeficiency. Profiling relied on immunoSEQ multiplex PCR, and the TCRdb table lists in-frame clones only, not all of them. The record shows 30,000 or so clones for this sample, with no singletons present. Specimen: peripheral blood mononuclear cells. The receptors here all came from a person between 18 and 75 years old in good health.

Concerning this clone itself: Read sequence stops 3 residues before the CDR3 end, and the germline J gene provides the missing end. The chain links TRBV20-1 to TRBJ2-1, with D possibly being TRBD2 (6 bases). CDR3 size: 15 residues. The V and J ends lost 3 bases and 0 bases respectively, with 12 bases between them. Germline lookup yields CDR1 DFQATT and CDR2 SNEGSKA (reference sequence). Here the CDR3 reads CSASRSGFSYNEQFF. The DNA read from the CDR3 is TGCAGTGCTAGCCGTAGCGGATTCTCCTACAATGAG.

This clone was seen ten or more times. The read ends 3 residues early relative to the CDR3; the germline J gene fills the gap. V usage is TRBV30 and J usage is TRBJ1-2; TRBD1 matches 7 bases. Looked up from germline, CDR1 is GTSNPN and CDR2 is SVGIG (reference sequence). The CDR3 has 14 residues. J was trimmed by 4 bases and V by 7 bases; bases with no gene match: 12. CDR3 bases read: TGTGCCTCATTAAAGGGGGCCGCTGGCTATGGC. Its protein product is CASLKGAAGYG. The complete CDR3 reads CASLKGAAGYGYTF.

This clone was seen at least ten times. The sequenced part of the CDR3 DNA is TGCAGCGTTGAGAGGACAACGAATGAAAAG. As protein: CSVERTTNEK. The full-length CDR3 reads as CSVERTTNEKLFF. The rearrangement uses TRBV29-1 and TRBJ2-2, with a possible D match to TRBD1 (5 bases). Read data end 3 residues before the CDR3 end; the end is taken from the germline J gene. Germline CDR1 and CDR2: SQVTM and ANQGSEA. CDR3 length: 13 amino acids.

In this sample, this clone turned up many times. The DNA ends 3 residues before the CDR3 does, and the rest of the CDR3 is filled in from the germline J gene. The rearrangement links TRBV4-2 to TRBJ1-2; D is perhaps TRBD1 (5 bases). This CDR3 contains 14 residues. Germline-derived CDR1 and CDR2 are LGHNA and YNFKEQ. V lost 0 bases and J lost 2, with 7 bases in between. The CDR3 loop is CASSQEKGNYGYTF. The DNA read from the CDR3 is TGTGCCAGCAGCCAAGAAAAGGGGAACTATGGC.

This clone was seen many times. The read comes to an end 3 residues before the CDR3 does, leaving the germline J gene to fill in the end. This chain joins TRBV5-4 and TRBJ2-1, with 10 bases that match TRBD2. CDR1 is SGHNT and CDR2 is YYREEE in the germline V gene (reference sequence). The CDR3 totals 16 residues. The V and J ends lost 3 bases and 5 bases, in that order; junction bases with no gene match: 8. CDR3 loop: CASSSLAAGGDNEQFF. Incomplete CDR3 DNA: TGTGCCAGCAGCTCATTAGCAGCGGGGGGGGACAATGAG.

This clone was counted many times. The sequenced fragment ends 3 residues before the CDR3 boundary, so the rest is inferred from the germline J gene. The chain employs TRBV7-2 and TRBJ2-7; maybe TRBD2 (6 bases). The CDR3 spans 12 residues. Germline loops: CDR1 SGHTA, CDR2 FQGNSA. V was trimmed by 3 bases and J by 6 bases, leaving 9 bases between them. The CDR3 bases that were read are TGTGCCAGCAGCTTTGCGGGGCTCGAG. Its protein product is CASSFAGLE. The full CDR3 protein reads CASSFAGLEQYF.

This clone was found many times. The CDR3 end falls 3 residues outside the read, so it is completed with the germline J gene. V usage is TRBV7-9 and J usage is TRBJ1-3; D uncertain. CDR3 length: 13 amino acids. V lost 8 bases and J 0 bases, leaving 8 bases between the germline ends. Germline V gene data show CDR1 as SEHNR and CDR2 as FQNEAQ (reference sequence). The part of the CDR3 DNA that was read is TGTGCCAGCTCGGTGAGCTCTGGAAACACC. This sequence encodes CASSVSSGNT. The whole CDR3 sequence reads CASSVSSGNTIYF.

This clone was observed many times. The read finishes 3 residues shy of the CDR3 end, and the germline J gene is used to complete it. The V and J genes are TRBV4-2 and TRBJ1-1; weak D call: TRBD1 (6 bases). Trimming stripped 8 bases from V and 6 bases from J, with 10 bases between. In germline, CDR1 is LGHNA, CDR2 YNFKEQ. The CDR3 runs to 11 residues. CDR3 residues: CASSPGAEAFF. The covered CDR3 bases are TGTGCCAGCTCCCCAGGGGCTGAA.

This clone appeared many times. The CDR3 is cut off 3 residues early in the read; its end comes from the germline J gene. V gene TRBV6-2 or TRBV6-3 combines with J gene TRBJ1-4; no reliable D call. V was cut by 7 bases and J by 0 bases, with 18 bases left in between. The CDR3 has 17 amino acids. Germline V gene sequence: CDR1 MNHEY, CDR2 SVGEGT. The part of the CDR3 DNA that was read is TGTGCCAGCACCTTGGACGGACTACTATCAACTAATGAAAAA. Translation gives CASTLDGLLSTNEK. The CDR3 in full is CASTLDGLLSTNEKLFF.

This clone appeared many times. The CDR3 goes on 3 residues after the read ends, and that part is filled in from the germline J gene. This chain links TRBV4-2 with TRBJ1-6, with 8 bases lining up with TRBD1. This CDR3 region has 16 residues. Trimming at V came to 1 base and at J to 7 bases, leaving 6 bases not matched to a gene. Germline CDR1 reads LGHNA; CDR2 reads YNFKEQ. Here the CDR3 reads CASSQVWGQENSPLHF. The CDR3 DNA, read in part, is TGTGCCAGCAGCCAAGTATGGGGACAGGAGAATTCACCC.

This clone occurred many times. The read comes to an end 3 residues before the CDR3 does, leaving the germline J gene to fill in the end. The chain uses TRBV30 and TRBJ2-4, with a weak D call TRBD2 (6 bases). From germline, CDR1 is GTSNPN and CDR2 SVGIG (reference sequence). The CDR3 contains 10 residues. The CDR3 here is CAWRRGGQYF. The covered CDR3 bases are TGTGCCTGGAGGCGGGGCGGT.

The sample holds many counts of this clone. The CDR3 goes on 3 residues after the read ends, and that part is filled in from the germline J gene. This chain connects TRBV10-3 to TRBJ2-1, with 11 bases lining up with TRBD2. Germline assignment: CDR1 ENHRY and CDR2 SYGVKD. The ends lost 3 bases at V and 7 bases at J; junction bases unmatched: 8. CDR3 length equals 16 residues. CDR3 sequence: CAISDLAGGRGNEQFF. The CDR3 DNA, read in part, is TGTGCCATCAGTGATTTAGCGGGGGGGAGGGGGAATGAG.

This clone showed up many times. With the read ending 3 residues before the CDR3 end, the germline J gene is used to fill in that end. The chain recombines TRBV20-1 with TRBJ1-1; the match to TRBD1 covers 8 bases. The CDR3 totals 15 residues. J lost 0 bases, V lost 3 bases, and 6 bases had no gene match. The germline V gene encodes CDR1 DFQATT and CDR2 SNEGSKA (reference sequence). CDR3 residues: CSARDTTGVNTEAFF. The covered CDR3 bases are TGCAGTGCTAGGGACACGACAGGGGTGAACACTGAA.

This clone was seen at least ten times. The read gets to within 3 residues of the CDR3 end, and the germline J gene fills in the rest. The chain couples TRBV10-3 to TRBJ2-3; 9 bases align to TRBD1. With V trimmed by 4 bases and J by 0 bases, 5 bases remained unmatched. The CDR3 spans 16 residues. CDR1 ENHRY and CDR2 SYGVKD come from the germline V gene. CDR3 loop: CAISARTGASTDTQYF. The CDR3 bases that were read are TGTGCCATCAGTGCTAGGACAGGGGCGAGCACAGATACG.

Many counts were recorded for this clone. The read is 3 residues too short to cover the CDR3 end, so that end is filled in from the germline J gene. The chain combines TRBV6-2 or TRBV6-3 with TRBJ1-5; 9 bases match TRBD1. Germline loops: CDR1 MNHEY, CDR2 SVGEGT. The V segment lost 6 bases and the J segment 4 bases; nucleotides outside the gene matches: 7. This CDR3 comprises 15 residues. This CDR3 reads CASSQWDRANQPQHF. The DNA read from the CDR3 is TGTGCCAGCAGCCAATGGGACAGGGCGAATCAGCCC.

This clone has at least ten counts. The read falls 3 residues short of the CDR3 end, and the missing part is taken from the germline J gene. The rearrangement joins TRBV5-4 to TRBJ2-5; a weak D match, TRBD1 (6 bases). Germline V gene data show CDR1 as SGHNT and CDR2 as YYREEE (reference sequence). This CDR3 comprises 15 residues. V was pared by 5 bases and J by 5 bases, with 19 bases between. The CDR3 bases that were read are TGTGCCAGCAGTCTGGGGCATGGGGGCCTTGAGACC. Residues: CASSLGHGGLET. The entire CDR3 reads CASSLGHGGLETQYF.

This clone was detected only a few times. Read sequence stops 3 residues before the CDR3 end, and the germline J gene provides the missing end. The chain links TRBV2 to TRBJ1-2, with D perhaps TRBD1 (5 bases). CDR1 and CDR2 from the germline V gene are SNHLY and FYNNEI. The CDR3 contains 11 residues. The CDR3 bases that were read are TGTGCCAGCAGTACCGGGACTACC. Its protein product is CASSTGTT. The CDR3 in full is CASSTGTTYTF. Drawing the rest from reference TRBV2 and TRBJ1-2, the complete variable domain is EPEVTQTPSHQVTQMGQEVILRCVPISNHLYFYWYRQILGQKVEFLVSFYNNEISEKSEIFDDQFSVERPDGSNFTLKIRSTKLEDSAMYFCASSTGTTYTFGSGTRLTVV.

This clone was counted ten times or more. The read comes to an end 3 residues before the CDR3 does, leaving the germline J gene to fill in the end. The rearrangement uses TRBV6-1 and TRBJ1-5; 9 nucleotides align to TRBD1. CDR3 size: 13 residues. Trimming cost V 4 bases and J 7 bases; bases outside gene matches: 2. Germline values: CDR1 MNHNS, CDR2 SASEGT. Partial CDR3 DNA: TGTGCCAGCAGTGGACAGGGGGAACAGCCC. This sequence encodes CASSGQGEQP. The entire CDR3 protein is CASSGQGEQPQHF.

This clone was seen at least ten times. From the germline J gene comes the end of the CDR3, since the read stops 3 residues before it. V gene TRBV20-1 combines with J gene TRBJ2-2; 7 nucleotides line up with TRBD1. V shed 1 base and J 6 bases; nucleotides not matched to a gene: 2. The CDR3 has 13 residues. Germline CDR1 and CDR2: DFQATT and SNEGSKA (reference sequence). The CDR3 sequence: CSARGGGAGELFF. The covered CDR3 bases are TGCAGTGCTAGAGGAGGGGGCGCCGGGGAG.

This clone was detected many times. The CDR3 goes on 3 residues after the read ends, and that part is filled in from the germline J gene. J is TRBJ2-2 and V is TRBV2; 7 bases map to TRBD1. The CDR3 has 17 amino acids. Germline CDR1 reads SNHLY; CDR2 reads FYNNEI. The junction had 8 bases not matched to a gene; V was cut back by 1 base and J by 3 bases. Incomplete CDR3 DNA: TGTGCCAGCAGTGAAGTACGTAGGGGGCCGTACACCGGGGAG. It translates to CASSEVRRGPYTGE. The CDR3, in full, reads CASSEVRRGPYTGELFF. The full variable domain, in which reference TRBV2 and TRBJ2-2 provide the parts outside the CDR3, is EPEVTQTPSHQVTQMGQEVILRCVPISNHLYFYWYRQILGQKVEFLVSFYNNEISEKSEIFDDQFSVERPDGSNFTLKIRSTKLEDSAMYFCASSEVRRGPYTGELFFGEGSRLTVL.

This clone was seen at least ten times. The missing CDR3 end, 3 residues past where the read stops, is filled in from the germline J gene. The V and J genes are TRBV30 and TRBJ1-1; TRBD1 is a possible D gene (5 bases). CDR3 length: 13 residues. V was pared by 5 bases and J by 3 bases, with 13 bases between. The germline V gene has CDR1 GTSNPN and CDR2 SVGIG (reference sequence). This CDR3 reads CAWRAGPYTEAFF. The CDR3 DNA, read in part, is TGTGCCTGGCGGGCAGGGCCTTACACTGAA.

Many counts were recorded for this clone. CDR3 DNA (partial): TGTGCCAGCTCACTCTCTACCGAAGAGACC. Translation: CASSLSTEET. The complete CDR3 reads CASSLSTEETQYF. The rearrangement uses TRBV18 and TRBJ2-5; no definite D call. The CDR3 end falls 3 residues outside the read, so it is completed with the germline J gene. The CDR3 is made up of 13 amino acids. Per the germline V gene, CDR1 is KGHSH and CDR2 is LQKENI. V shed 4 bases and J shed 3 bases, with 9 bases lying between them.

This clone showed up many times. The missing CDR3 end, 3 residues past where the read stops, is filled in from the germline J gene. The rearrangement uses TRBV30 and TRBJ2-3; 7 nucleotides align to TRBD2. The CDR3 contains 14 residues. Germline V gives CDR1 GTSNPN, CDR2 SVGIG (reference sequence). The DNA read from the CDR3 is TGTGCCTGGAGTGAGGGGCTGGGGGGGGAGACG. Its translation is CAWSEGLGGET. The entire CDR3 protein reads CAWSEGLGGETQYF.

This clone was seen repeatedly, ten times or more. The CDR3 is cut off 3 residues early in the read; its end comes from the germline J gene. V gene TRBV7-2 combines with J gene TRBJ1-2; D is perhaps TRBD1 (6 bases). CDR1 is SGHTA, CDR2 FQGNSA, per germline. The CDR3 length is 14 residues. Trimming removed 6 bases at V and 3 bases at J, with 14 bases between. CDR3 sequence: CASSPSTGHYGYTF. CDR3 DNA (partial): TGTGCCAGCAGTCCCTCGACAGGCCACTATGGC.

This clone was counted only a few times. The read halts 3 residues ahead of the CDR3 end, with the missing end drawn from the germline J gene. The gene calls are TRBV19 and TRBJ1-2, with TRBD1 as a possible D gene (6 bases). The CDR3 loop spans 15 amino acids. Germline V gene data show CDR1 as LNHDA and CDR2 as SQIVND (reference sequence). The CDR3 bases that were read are TGTGCCAGTAGCAGGGCGGGGGGGCCGACAGATACC. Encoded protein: CASSRAGGPTDT. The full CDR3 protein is CASSRAGGPTDTYTF.